The 27 T cell receptor beta chains given below trace back to one sample, sequenced in a study of T-cell memory formation after mild COVID-19. TCRdb recomputed calls from the 5' RACE reads with MiXCR, one row per CDR3 protein. The sample records around 450,000 distinct CDR3 sequences, about 20% being singletons. The sample taken for sequencing was PBMCs or a T cell subset sorted from them (not recorded which). The receptors stem from an adult woman who had mild COVID-19 (a few samples of this study predate the infection). Cell type and time point are not known.

This clonotype has just a few counts. This chain uses TRBV7-2 with TRBJ1-1, with TRBD1 as a possible D gene (6 bases). Per germline, CDR1 SGHTA and CDR2 FQGNSA. V lost 6 bases to trimming and J lost 7 bases, with 12 bases between them. This CDR3 has 12 residues. CDR3 nucleotides: TGTGCCAGCAGTTCTACAGGGATTGAAGCTTTCTTT. Amino acids: CASSSTGIEAFF. Full variable domain (remainder filled in from reference TRBV7-2 and TRBJ1-1): GAGVSQSPSNKVTEKGKDVELRCDPISGHTALYWYRQSLGQGLEFLIYFQGNSAPDKSGLPSDRFSAERTGGSVSTLTIQRTQQEDSAVYLCASSSTGIEAFFGQGTRLTVV.

The chain uses TRBV30 and TRBJ2-7, with D possibly being TRBD1 (6 bases). Germline CDR1 GTSNPN, CDR2 SVGIG (reference sequence). This CDR3 comprises 13 residues. Trimming took 3 bases from V and 3 from J, leaving 12 bases between them. The DNA for the CDR3 is TGTGCCTGGAGAGGGACATGGTTCTACGAGCAGTACTTC. As protein: CAWRGTWFYEQYF.

The chain employs TRBV28 and TRBJ2-7; 7 bases align to TRBD2. CDR3 length: 15 amino acids. Germline assignment: CDR1 MDHEN and CDR2 SYDVKM. Trimming at V came to 5 bases and at J to 3 bases, leaving 10 bases not matched to a gene. This CDR3 reads CASSAILGGNYEQYF. CDR3 nucleotide sequence: TGTGCCAGCAGTGCCATCCTGGGGGGGAACTACGAGCAGTACTTC.

CDR3 coding DNA: TGCAGCGTTGCTTTTAATGGCTACACCTTC. Translating it yields CSVAFNGYTF. The rearrangement uses TRBV29-1 and TRBJ1-2; D is unresolved. CDR1 is SQVTM, CDR2 ANQGSEA, per germline. V shed 4 bases and J shed 6 bases, with 6 bases lying between them. The CDR3 has 10 residues. Combining the CDR3 with reference TRBV29-1 and TRBJ1-2 gives the whole variable domain SAVISQKPSRDICQRGTSLTIQCQVDSQVTMMFWYRQQPGQSLTLIATANQGSEATYESGFVIDKFPISRPNLTFSTLTVSNMSPEDSSIYLCSVAFNGYTFGSGTRLTVV.

The V gene is TRBV2, the J gene TRBJ2-1; 8 bases are a match to TRBD2. Germline assignment: CDR1 SNHLY and CDR2 FYNNEI. With 8 bases clipped from V and 4 bases from J, the junction kept 10 bases outside the gene matches. This CDR3 comprises 15 residues. The CDR3 protein is CASSPLAGKYNEQFF. In DNA form, the CDR3 reads TGTGCCAGCTCACCCTTAGCGGGAAAATACAATGAGCAGTTCTTC.

This clonotype has a handful of counts. The J gene is TRBJ2-1, the V gene TRBV4-1; D might be TRBD1 or TRBD2, each matching 5 bases. V lost 2 bases, J lost 2 bases, and 13 bases lay in between. Per the germline V gene, CDR1 is MGHRA and CDR2 is YSYEKL. This CDR3 is built from 16 residues. In nucleotides, the CDR3 is TGCGCCAGCAGCCAATCGGAGTGGGGGACCTACAATGAGCAGTTCTTC. Translated: CASSQSEWGTYNEQFF.

This clonotype appeared many times. This sequence joins TRBV12-3 or TRBV12-4 and TRBJ2-5; 9 bases are a match to TRBD2. The ends lost 5 bases at V and 3 bases at J; junction bases unmatched: 7. This CDR3 spans 15 amino acids. This CDR3 is CASSPGLAAEETQYF. The CDR3 coding sequence is TGTGCCAGCAGTCCGGGACTAGCAGCAGAAGAGACCCAGTACTTC.

J is TRBJ2-7 and V is TRBV9; no clear D gene. The CDR3 consists of 12 residues. The germline V and J ends were trimmed by 3 bases and 6 bases, with 10 bases remaining between them. CDR1 SGDLS and CDR2 YYNGEE come from the germline V gene. The CDR3 nucleotides are TGTGCCAGCAGCGCCCATTATGGCGAGCAGTACTTC. It translates to CASSAHYGEQYF.

The V and J genes are TRBV5-1 and TRBJ2-1, with 7 bases fitting TRBD2. V shed 4 bases, J shed 9 bases, and the junction held 7 bases outside the gene matches. The CDR3 runs to 13 residues. The germline V gene has CDR1 SGHRS and CDR2 YFSETQ. The CDR3 DNA sequence: TGCGCCAGCAGCCGGGGAGCGGGGTTTGAGCAGTTCTTC. It translates to CASSRGAGFEQFF.

There are a few counts of this clonotype. J is TRBJ1-2 and V is TRBV12-3 or TRBV12-4; D unresolved. The CDR3 covers 13 residues. V dropped 3 bases and J dropped 7 bases, with 12 bases sitting between them. The CDR3 DNA sequence: TGTGCCAGCAGTTTGGAGGGTATCCGTGGCTACACCTTC. The encoded protein is CASSLEGIRGYTF.

This clonotype was seen only a few times. The V call is TRBV20-1, the J call TRBJ1-2; D perhaps matches TRBD1 (6 bases). V was clipped by 4 bases and J by 4 bases, with 16 bases between them. CDR3 length: 14 amino acids. CDR1 and CDR2 from the germline V gene are DFQATT and SNEGSKA (reference sequence). CDR3 in amino acids: CSAIDPGVVYGYTF. The CDR3 DNA reads as TGCAGTGCTATTGACCCAGGGGTCGTCTATGGCTACACCTTC.

This clonotype was seen more than once but under ten times. CDR3 sequence: CASSSRRAGDNEQFF. In DNA form, the CDR3 reads TGTGCCAGCAGCTCAAGACGAGCGGGAGACAATGAGCAGTTCTTC. The J gene is TRBJ2-1, the V gene TRBV7-2; TRBD2 agrees at 8 bases. This CDR3 spans 15 amino acids. The germline V gene encodes CDR1 SGHTA and CDR2 FQGNSA. J gave up 5 bases and V 4 bases, and 7 bases lay outside the gene matches.

This clonotype showed up just once. V usage is TRBV24-1 and J usage is TRBJ2-3; unclear D gene. The germline V and J ends were trimmed by 5 bases and 3 bases, with 8 bases remaining between them. CDR3 size: 13 residues. CDR1 and CDR2 (germline): KGHDR, SFDVKD. As DNA, the CDR3 is TGTGCCACCAGTGGGCAGATGACAGATACGCAGTATTTT. Protein product: CATSGQMTDTQYF.

The rearrangement uses TRBV20-1 and TRBJ2-5; D may be TRBD2 (6 bases). V dropped 0 bases and J dropped 5 bases, with 16 bases sitting between them. CDR3 size: 15 residues. The germline CDR1 and CDR2 sequences are DFQATT and SNEGSKA (reference sequence). The CDR3 sequence is CSARDLEWGEETQYF. CDR3 nucleotide sequence: TGCAGTGCTAGAGATCTGGAGTGGGGGGAGGAGACCCAGTACTTC.

DNA of the CDR3: TGTGCCAGCGGGACAGGGAATGGCTACACCTTC. Its protein is CASGTGNGYTF. The chain has TRBV9 and TRBJ1-2; 9 bases map to TRBD1. Unmatched junction bases numbered 1, after V lost 7 bases and J lost 6 bases. The CDR3 is made up of 11 amino acids. CDR1 is SGDLS, CDR2 YYNGEE, per germline.

This clonotype has only a few counts. V usage is TRBV30 and J usage is TRBJ1-2, with D perhaps matching TRBD1 (6 bases). CDR1 and CDR2 from the germline V gene are GTSNPN and SVGIG (reference sequence). V was clipped by 4 bases and J by 7 bases, with 13 bases between them. The CDR3 has 12 amino acids. CDR3 region: CAWTLQGSGYTF. The CDR3 DNA reads TGTGCCTGGACCCTGCAGGGGTCTGGCTACACCTTC.

The V call is TRBV5-1, the J call TRBJ1-1; the D gene is possibly TRBD1 (5 bases). V was cut by 2 bases and J by 0 bases, with 20 bases left in between. The CDR3 totals 18 residues. Germline V gene sequence: CDR1 SGHRS, CDR2 YFSETQ. CDR3 region: CASSLPSEGVVMNTEAFF. The CDR3 DNA sequence: TGCGCCAGCAGCTTACCGAGTGAAGGGGTAGTAATGAACACTGAAGCTTTCTTT.

This chain connects TRBV30 to TRBJ2-3; maybe TRBD1 (7 bases). CDR1 is GTSNPN and CDR2 is SVGIG in the germline V gene (reference sequence). Deletions cut 3 bases from V and 5 bases from J, with 21 bases between. CDR3 length: 16 residues. The CDR3 coding sequence is TGTGCCTGGAGGGGAGGAGGGTCAGGGGGAGGAGATACGCAGTATTTT. It codes for CAWRGGGSGGGDTQYF.

This clonotype came up a few times. This chain links TRBV12-3 or TRBV12-4 with TRBJ2-3; D perhaps matches TRBD1 (6 bases). This CDR3 comprises 14 residues. V lost 7 bases to trimming and J lost 2 bases, with 13 bases between them. The CDR3 coding sequence is TGTGCCAGCATCTACAGGGTGCCCACAGATACGCAGTATTTT. Amino acids: CASIYRVPTDTQYF.

The V gene is TRBV7-2, the J gene TRBJ2-5, with 8 bases matching TRBD2. The CDR3 spans 15 residues. The V gene end was trimmed by 5 bases and the J gene end by 5 bases; junction bases not matched to a gene: 10. Germline V gives CDR1 SGHTA, CDR2 FQGNSA. The CDR3 bases are TGTGCCAGCAGCATCACCCGGACTAGCCAGGAGACCCAGTACTTC. This sequence encodes CASSITRTSQETQYF.

This clonotype showed up just a few times. The chain has TRBV9 and TRBJ2-7, with 9 bases matching TRBD2. Trimming at V came to 0 bases and at J to 5 bases, leaving 9 bases not matched to a gene. The germline gives CDR1 SGDLS, CDR2 YYNGEE. The CDR3 extends over 16 amino acids. CDR3 nucleotides: TGTGCCAGCAGCGTAGGAGGTAGCGGGAGTCAACACGAGCAGTACTTC. The encoded protein is CASSVGGSGSQHEQYF.

This clonotype has a count of ten or more. The CDR3 here is CSVNSGRGADTQYF. The CDR3 DNA follows: TGCAGCGTTAATAGCGGGAGAGGTGCAGATACGCAGTATTTT. The rearrangement links TRBV29-1 to TRBJ2-3, with TRBD2 matching 9 bases. The V segment lost 5 bases and the J segment 4 bases; nucleotides outside the gene matches: 7. From germline, CDR1 is SQVTM and CDR2 ANQGSEA. This CDR3 comprises 14 residues.

This chain links TRBV12-3 or TRBV12-4 with TRBJ1-2; 9 nucleotides match TRBD1. There are 17 residues in the CDR3. The J segment lost 6 bases and the V segment lost 2 bases, leaving 13 bases of the junction unmatched. CDR3 sequence: CASSLSLGQGRGDGYTF. CDR3 DNA sequence: TGTGCCAGCAGTTTATCCTTGGGACAGGGTAGGGGAGATGGCTACACCTTC.

The V and J genes are TRBV20-1 and TRBJ2-5, with TRBD1 as a possible D gene (5 bases). The V end was cut by 3 bases, the J end by 5 bases, with 13 bases between. CDR1 and CDR2 from the germline V gene are DFQATT and SNEGSKA (reference sequence). The CDR3 length is 13 residues. The CDR3 DNA reads as TGCAGTGCTAGCCCCAGGGTGGGGGAGACCCAGTACTTC. Translation gives CSASPRVGETQYF.

This clonotype has a handful of counts. V is TRBV9 and J is TRBJ1-6, with D perhaps TRBD1 (5 bases). The CDR3 is made up of 15 amino acids. Germline CDR1 SGDLS, CDR2 YYNGEE. Between the trimmed V and J ends, which lost 3 bases and 7 bases, there was a span of 14 bases. CDR3 protein: CASSATARENSPLHF. DNA for the CDR3: TGTGCCAGCAGCGCGACAGCCCGGGAGAATTCACCCCTCCACTTT.

The CDR3 DNA follows: TGTGCCAGCAGACACAGGGGGTCAGATACGCAGTATTTT. Translating it yields CASRHRGSDTQYF. The chain combines TRBV7-8 with TRBJ2-3, with TRBD1 identical over 8 bases. CDR1 and CDR2 (germline): SGHVS, FQNEAQ. The CDR3 consists of 13 residues. The V segment lost 6 bases and the J segment 4 bases; nucleotides outside the gene matches: 3.

The chain uses TRBV6-2 or TRBV6-3 and TRBJ2-7; 7 bases line up with TRBD1. J gave up 4 bases and V 0 bases, and 6 bases lay outside the gene matches. The germline V gene encodes CDR1 MNHEY and CDR2 SVGEGT. CDR3 size: 15 residues. The CDR3 sequence is CASSYSMGQIYEQYF. As DNA, the CDR3 is TGTGCCAGCAGTTACTCGATGGGACAGATTTACGAGCAGTACTTC.